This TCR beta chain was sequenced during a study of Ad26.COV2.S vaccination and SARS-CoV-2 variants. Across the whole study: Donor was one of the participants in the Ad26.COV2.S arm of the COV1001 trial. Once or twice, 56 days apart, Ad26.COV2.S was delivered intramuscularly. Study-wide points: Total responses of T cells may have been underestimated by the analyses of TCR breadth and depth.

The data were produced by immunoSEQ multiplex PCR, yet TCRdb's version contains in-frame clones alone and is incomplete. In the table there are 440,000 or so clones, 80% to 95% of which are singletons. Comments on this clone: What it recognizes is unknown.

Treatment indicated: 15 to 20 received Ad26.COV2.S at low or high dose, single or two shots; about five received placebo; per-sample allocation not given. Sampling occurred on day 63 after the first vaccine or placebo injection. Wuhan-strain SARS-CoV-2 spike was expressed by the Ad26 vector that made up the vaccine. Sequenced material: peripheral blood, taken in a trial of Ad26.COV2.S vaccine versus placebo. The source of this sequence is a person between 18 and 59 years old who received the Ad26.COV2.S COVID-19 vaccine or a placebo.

CDR3 loop: CATQDSSNQPQHF. CDR3 bases: TGTGCCACTCAGGATTCAAGCAATCAGCCCCAGCATTTT. The gene calls are TRBV19 and TRBJ1-5, with D unclear. V was cut by 10 bases and J by 1 base, with 11 bases left in between. The CDR3 runs 13 residues. Per the germline V gene, CDR1 is LNHDA and CDR2 is SQIVND (reference sequence).